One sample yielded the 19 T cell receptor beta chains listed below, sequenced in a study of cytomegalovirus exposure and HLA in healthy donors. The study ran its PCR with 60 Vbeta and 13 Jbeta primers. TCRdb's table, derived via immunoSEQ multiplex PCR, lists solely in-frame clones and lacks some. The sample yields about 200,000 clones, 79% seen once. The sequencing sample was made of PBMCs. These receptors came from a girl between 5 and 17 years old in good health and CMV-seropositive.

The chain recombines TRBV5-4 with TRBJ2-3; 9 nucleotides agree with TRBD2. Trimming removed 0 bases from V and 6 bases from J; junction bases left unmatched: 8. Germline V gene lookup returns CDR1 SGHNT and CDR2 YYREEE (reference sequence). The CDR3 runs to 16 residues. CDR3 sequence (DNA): TGTGCCAGCAGCTTGGGGGCGGGGGGGCCGTGGGATACGCAGTATTTT. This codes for CASSLGAGGPWDTQYF.

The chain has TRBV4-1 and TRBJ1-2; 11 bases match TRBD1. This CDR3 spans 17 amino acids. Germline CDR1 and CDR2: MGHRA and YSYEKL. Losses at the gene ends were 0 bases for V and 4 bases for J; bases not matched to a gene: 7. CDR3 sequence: CASSQDPGTGGSYGYTF. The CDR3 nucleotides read TGCGCCAGCAGCCAAGATCCCGGGACAGGGGGATCCTATGGCTACACCTTC.

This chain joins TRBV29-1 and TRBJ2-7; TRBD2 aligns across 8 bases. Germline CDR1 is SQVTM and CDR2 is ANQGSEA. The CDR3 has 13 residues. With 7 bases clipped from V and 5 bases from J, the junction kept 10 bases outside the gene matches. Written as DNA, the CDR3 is TGCAGCGCCCATGGCGGGACTAGTCACGAGCAGTACTTC. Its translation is CSAHGGTSHEQYF.

Here the CDR3 DNA reads TGCGCCAGCAGCCAAGATGTACAGAACTATGGCTACACCTTC. Translated, it gives CASSQDVQNYGYTF. V usage is TRBV4-1 and J usage is TRBJ1-2, with D uncertain. The CDR3 is made up of 14 amino acids. Germline V gene data show CDR1 as MGHRA and CDR2 as YSYEKL. Trimming pared 0 bases from V and 2 bases from J, leaving 7 bases between.

CDR3 coding DNA: TGTGCCAGCAGCTCTCGTAACTATGGCTACACCTTC. This sequence encodes CASSSRNYGYTF. V is TRBV7-2 and J is TRBJ1-2; D not certain. The CDR3 is made up of 12 amino acids. The germline CDR1 and CDR2 sequences are SGHTA and FQGNSA. The V end lost 4 bases, the J end lost 1 base, and 4 bases lay between the germline ends.

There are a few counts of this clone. CDR3 sequence reads: CASSISVRVHYTF. Here the CDR3 DNA reads TGTGCCAGTAGTATATCGGTCCGAGTTCACTACACCTTC. The chain combines TRBV19 with TRBJ1-2; D is unclear. Trimming stripped 2 bases from V and 10 bases from J, with 14 bases between. CDR1 and CDR2 (germline): LNHDA, SQIVND (reference sequence). This CDR3 comprises 13 residues.

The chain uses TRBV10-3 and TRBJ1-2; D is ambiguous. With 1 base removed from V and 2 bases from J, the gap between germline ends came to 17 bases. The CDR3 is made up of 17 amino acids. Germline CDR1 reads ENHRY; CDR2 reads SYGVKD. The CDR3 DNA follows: TGTGCCATCAGTGAGTTATACAGCAATACTGCAAACTATGGCTACACCTTC. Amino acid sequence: CAISELYSNTANYGYTF.

The DNA for the CDR3 is TGTGCCAGCAGTGGTAGTCTGGAGACCCAGTACTTC. The encoded protein is CASSGSLETQYF. The chain couples TRBV6-1 to TRBJ2-5; D is undetermined. Between the trimmed V and J ends, which lost 4 bases and 5 bases, there was a span of 8 bases. CDR1 is MNHNS, CDR2 SASEGT, per germline. The CDR3 length is 12 residues.

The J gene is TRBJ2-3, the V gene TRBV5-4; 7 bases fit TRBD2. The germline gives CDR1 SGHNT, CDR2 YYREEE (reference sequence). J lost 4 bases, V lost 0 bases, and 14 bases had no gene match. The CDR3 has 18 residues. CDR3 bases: TGTGCCAGCAGCTTGGGGGTATGGGGGGGGTCGTTCGCAGATACGCAGTATTTT. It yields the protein CASSLGVWGGSFADTQYF.

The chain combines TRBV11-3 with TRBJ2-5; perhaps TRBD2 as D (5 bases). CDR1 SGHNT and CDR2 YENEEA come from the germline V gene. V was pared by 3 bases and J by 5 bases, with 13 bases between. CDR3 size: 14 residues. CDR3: CASSFLLEAETQYF. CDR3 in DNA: TGTGCCAGCAGCTTCCTACTAGAAGCGGAGACCCAGTACTTC.

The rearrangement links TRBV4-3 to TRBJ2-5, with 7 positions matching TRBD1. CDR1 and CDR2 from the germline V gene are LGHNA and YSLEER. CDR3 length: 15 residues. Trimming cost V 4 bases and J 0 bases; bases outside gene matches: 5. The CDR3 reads CASSRGTAHQETQYF. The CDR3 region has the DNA TGCGCCAGCAGCCGAGGGACAGCCCACCAAGAGACCCAGTACTTC.

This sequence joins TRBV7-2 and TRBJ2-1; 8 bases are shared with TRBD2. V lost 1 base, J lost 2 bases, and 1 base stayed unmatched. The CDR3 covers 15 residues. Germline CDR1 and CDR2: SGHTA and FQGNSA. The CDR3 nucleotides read TGTGCCAGCAGCTTAGATAGCGGGGCCTACAATGAGCAGTTCTTC. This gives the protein CASSLDSGAYNEQFF.

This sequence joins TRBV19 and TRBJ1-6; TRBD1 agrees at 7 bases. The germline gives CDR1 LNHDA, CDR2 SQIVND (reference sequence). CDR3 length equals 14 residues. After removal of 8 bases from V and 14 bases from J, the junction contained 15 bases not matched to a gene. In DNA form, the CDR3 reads TGTGCCAGTCATAAGGGGGCAGGTTGGTCGGCCCTCCACTTT. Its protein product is CASHKGAGWSALHF. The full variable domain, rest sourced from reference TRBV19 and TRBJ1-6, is DGGITQSPKYLFRKEGQNVTLSCEQNLNHDAMYWYRQDPGQGLRLIYYSQIVNDFQKGDIAEGYSVSREKKESFPLTVTSAQKNPTAFYLCASHKGAGWSALHFGNGTRLTVT.

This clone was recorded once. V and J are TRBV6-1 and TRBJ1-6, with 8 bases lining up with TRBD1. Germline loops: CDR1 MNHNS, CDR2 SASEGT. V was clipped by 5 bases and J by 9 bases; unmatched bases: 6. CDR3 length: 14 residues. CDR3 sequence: CASSSGTGTSPLHF. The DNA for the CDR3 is TGTGCCAGCAGTTCCGGGACAGGTACTTCACCCCTCCACTTT.

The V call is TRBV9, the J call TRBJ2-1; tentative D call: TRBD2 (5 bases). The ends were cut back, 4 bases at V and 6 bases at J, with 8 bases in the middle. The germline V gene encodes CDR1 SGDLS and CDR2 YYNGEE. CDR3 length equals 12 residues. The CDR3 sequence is CASSPEGNEQFF. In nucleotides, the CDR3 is TGTGCCAGCAGCCCAGAGGGCAATGAGCAGTTCTTC. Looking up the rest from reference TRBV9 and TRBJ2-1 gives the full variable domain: DSGVTQTPKHLITATGQRVTLRCSPRSGDLSVYWYQQSLDQGLQFLIQYYNGEERAKGNILERFSAQQFPDLHSELNLSSLELGDSALYFCASSPEGNEQFFGPGTRLTVL.

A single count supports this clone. For the CDR3, the DNA is TGTGCTAGTGGCCAGACAGGGAGGATTGAGGCCGGGGAGCTGTTTTTT. As protein: CASGQTGRIEAGELFF. The gene calls are TRBV12-5 and TRBJ2-2, with a tentative D call TRBD1 (7 bases). Germline CDR1 LGHNT, CDR2 FRNRAP. The CDR3 covers 16 residues. V lost 6 bases and J lost 6, with 20 bases in between.

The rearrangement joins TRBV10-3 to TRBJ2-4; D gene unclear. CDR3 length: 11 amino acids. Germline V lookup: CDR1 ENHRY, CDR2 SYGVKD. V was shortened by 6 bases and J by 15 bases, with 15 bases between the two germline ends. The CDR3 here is CAISQNKTRYF. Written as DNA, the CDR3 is TGTGCCATCAGCCAAAATAAAACGCGGTACTTC.

The CDR3 bases are TGTGCCAGTTCACAGGGGGCTGGGACGAATTCACCCCTCCACTTT. It translates to CASSQGAGTNSPLHF. The chain has TRBV14 and TRBJ1-6; 9 bases match TRBD1. Germline CDR1 is SGHDN and CDR2 is FVKESK. V was clipped by 9 bases and J by 7 bases; unmatched bases: 10. The CDR3 runs to 15 residues.

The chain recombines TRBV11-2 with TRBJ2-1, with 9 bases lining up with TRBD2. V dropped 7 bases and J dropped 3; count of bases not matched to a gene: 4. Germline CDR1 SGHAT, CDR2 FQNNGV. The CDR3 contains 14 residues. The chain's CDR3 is CASTTSGDYNEQFF. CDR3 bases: TGTGCCAGCACGACTAGCGGAGACTACAATGAGCAGTTCTTC.